A selection of T cell receptor beta chains follows, all from one sample in a study of PD-1 blockade in classical Hodgkin lymphoma. Assay used: immunoSEQ multiplex PCR; TCRdb lists only in-frame clones, some missing. Of about 14,000 clones listed, around 90% are singletons. Sequenced sample: CD8+ T cells from blood. Receptors originate from a human donor with classical Hodgkin lymphoma. Each CDR3 is given with its conserved first and last residue. D genes are given only for firm matches. A clone size is listed for some rows: how often the clone was seen (once, few, many), or a class if it is expanded.

size | J | V | D | length | DNA | CDR3
- | TRBJ1-2 | TRBV29-1 | - | 13 | TGCAGCGTTGAAACGGCGTCAGCCTATGGCTACACCTTC | CSVETASAYGYTF
- | TRBJ2-5 | TRBV27 | - | 15 | TGTGCCAGCAGTTTAATTGGGCCAGACCAAGAGACCCAGTACTTC | CASSLIGPDQETQYF
- | TRBJ2-7 | TRBV4-1 | TRBD2 | 16 | TGCGCCAGCAGCCAAGCCGGCCTAGCGGGCCTCTACGAGCAGTACTTC | CASSQAGLAGLYEQYF
- | TRBJ1-1 | TRBV19 | TRBD1 | 14 | TGTGCCAGTAGTATAGGGGACAGGGTGACTGAAGCTTTCTTT | CASSIGDRVTEAFF
- | TRBJ2-3 | TRBV28 | - | 12 | TGTGCCAGCAGTTCCGAGGGGCATACGCAGTATTTT | CASSSEGHTQYF
- | TRBJ2-1 | TRBV5-4 | TRBD2 | 15 | TGTGCCAGCAGCTGGAGGGGCGGGGGTAGCAATGAGCAGTTCTTC | CASSWRGGGSNEQFF
- | TRBJ1-4 | TRBV11-2 | - | 16 | TGTGCCAGCAGCTTGCCACCGGGCCTTGAAAATGAAAAACTGTTTTTT | CASSLPPGLENEKLFF
- | TRBJ2-5 | TRBV29-1 | - | 14 | TGCAGCGTTGAAGTCGTCCGGGACGTGGAGACCCAGTACTTC | CSVEVVRDVETQYF
- | TRBJ1-5 | TRBV6-1 | TRBD1 | 17 | TGTGCCAGCAGTGAAGCTTCGGCGATGCAGGGGGTAAAGCCCCAGCATTTT | CASSEASAMQGVKPQHF
- | TRBJ2-1 | TRBV13 | TRBD2 | 16 | TGTGCCAGCAGCTTAGAGCTAGCGGGAGCCTACAATGAGCAGTTCTTC | CASSLELAGAYNEQFF
- | TRBJ1-1 | TRBV27 | - | 17 | TGTGCCAGCAGTCGCCTAAGCGGCGGACAGACGAACACTGAAGCTTTCTTT | CASSRLSGGQTNTEAFF
- | TRBJ2-1 | TRBV7-6 | - | 16 | TGTGCCAGCAGCCCCCCCGGGGCGGTCCAAGTCGATGAGCAGTTCTTC | CASSPPGAVQVDEQFF
once | TRBJ2-3 | TRBV11-2 | TRBD1 | 16 | TGTGCCAGCAGCTTCAACTCGGTGGCAGGGGGAGATACGCAGTATTTT | CASSFNSVAGGDTQYF
- | TRBJ2-1 | TRBV27 | - | 12 | TGTGCCAGCAGTCGAGGACAGTCTGAGCAGTTCTTC | CASSRGQSEQFF
- | TRBJ1-2 | TRBV6-1 | - | 16 | TGTGCCAGCAGTGAAGCGCTAATCGGCGGGGACTATGGCTACACCTTC | CASSEALIGGDYGYTF
- | TRBJ1-2 | TRBV13 | - | 15 | TGTGCCAGCAGCTTTACAGGGCCCGCTAACTATGGCTACACCTTC | CASSFTGPANYGYTF
- | TRBJ2-7 | TRBV28 | - | 14 | TGTGCCAGCAGTTGGGGCAGGGATCTCTACGAGCAGTACTTC | CASSWGRDLYEQYF
- | TRBJ2-3 | TRBV27 | - | 17 | TGTGCCAGCAGTTTATACGTCCCCCTCTTTGGCACAGATACGCAGTATTTT | CASSLYVPLFGTDTQYF
- | TRBJ1-1 | TRBV5-1 | - | 15 | TGCGCCAGCAGCATACCCAGCGGAGGGGACACTGAAGCTTTCTTT | CASSIPSGGDTEAFF
- | TRBJ2-1 | TRBV1 | - | 16 | TGCACCAGCAGCCCGTGTCGACTAGCGGGATACAATGAGCAGTTCTTC | CTSSPCRLAGYNEQFF
- | TRBJ1-2 | TRBV7-8 | - | 13 | TGTGCCAGCAGCTGGAGAGGAGGGGATGGCTACACCTTC | CASSWRGGDGYTF
- | TRBJ2-7 | TRBV27 | - | 14 | TGTGCCAGCAGTTTAGGTGTGGGAGTCTACGAGCAGTACTTC | CASSLGVGVYEQYF
- | TRBJ2-5 | TRBV6-1 | TRBD1 | 15 | TGTGCCAGCAGTGAATTGGACAGGGGGCAAGAGACCCAGTACTTC | CASSELDRGQETQYF
- | TRBJ1-1 | TRBV19 | TRBD1 | 16 | TGTGCCAGTAGTACGGACAGGGTTTCGGAGTCCGCTGAAGCTTTCTTT | CASSTDRVSESAEAFF
- | TRBJ2-2 | TRBV4-2 | TRBD2 | 13 | TGTGCCAGCAGTAGCGGGAGGGCCGGGGAGCTGTTTTTT | CASSSGRAGELFF
- | TRBJ2-3 | TRBV4-1 | - | 17 | TGCGCCAGCAGCTACCCCCGGGCCCGAGGACCAGAAGATACGCAGTATTTT | CASSYPRARGPEDTQYF
- | TRBJ1-1 | TRBV6-1 | TRBD1 | 17 | TGTGCCAGCAGTGAGACTAAAAGGACAGGGGAGAACACTGAAGCTTTCTTT | CASSETKRTGENTEAFF
- | TRBJ2-1 | TRBV7-8 | TRBD2 | 15 | TGTGCCAGCAGCGGGAGCGGGGGGTCCTACAATGAGCAGTTCTTC | CASSGSGGSYNEQFF
- | TRBJ2-2 | TRBV10-1 | - | 12 | TGCGCCAGCAGTGAGTTGAGCGGGGAGCTGTTTTTT | CASSELSGELFF
- | TRBJ2-6 | TRBV9 | - | 14 | TGTGCCAGCAGCGTAGCTTCTGGGGCCAACGTCCTGACTTTC | CASSVASGANVLTF
- | TRBJ2-7 | TRBV11-2 | - | 11 | TGTGCCAGCACCCTTAGGGGCGAGCAGTACTTC | CASTLRGEQYF
- | TRBJ2-1 | TRBV30 | TRBD1 | 14 | TGCGCCTGGACGCGCGGGACAGGGTATTGGGAGCAGTTCTTC | CAWTRGTGYWEQFF
- | TRBJ2-7 | TRBV4-1 | TRBD2 | 15 | TGCGCCAGCAGCCCTCTAGCGGGAGGGTCCTACGAGCAGTACTTC | CASSPLAGGSYEQYF
- | TRBJ2-1 | TRBV11-2 | TRBD2 | 17 | TGTGCCAGCAGCCTCTCGACTAGCGGGGGGTACTACAATGAGCAGTTCTTC | CASSLSTSGGYYNEQFF
- | TRBJ2-1 | TRBV28 | TRBD2 | 15 | TGTGCCAGCAGTCCACCGGGACTAGACTACAATGAGCAGTTCTTC | CASSPPGLDYNEQFF
once | TRBJ2-3 | TRBV2 | TRBD2 | 15 | TGTGCCACTCGGATAGGACTAGCGGACACAGATACGCAGTATTTT | CATRIGLADTDTQYF
- | TRBJ2-7 | TRBV27 | - | 14 | TGTGCCAGCAGTTTCAACCCGGACGTATACGAGCAGTACTTC | CASSFNPDVYEQYF
- | TRBJ1-1 | TRBV5-1 | - | 16 | TGCGCCAGCAGCCCCTCCTCCGGGGCCTACCGTGATGAAGCTTTCTTT | CASSPSSGAYRDEAFF
- | TRBJ2-1 | TRBV2 | - | 14 | TGTGCCAGTTACAGGTCAAGCTCCTACAATGAGCAGTTCTTC | CASYRSSSYNEQFF
once | TRBJ2-7 | TRBV28 | - | 15 | TGTGCCAGCAGATCACAGGGGTTGGGGGGCTACGAGCAGTACTTC | CASRSQGLGGYEQYF
- | TRBJ2-1 | TRBV2 | TRBD2 | 15 | TGTGCCAGCAGTTCTCCGACTAGCGAGTACAATGAGCAGTTCTTC | CASSSPTSEYNEQFF
- | TRBJ1-1 | TRBV7-6 | - | 14 | TGTGCCAGCAGCTCGGACACCCCGGGGGGTGAAGCTTTCTTT | CASSSDTPGGEAFF
- | TRBJ2-7 | TRBV27 | TRBD1 | 15 | TGTGCCAGCAGCTCACCGGGACAGGGGTTCCACGAGCAGTACTTC | CASSSPGQGFHEQYF
- | TRBJ2-7 | TRBV19 | TRBD1 | 13 | TGTGCCAGTAGCGACAGGGCGGCGCGCGAGCAGTACTTC | CASSDRAAREQYF
- | TRBJ2-1 | TRBV7-8 | - | 17 | TGTGCCAGCAGCCTCCAGGGGAAAGGGATCCTAGGCAATGAGCAGTTCTTC | CASSLQGKGILGNEQFF
- | TRBJ2-7 | TRBV4-1 | TRBD2 | 16 | TGCGCCAGCAGCCAACTAGCGGGAGGCCCTTCCTACGAGCAGTACTTC | CASSQLAGGPSYEQYF
- | TRBJ1-4 | TRBV29-1 | - | 11 | TGCAGCGCCGAGGTGGGGGAAAAACTGTTTTTT | CSAEVGEKLFF
once | TRBJ2-2 | TRBV4-2 | - | 15 | TGTGCCAGCAGCCAAGAGGGGGCGAACACCGGGGAGCTGTTTTTT | CASSQEGANTGELFF
- | TRBJ2-7 | TRBV7-9 | - | 13 | TGTGCCGGGGCGGGCCCGGGGGCTGACGAGCAGTACTTC | CAGAGPGADEQYF
- | TRBJ2-1 | TRBV6-5 | - | 13 | TGTGCCAGCAGCGGGACTGGAATGAATGAGCAGTTCTTC | CASSGTGMNEQFF
- | TRBJ2-7 | TRBV5-6 | TRBD2 | 15 | TGTGCCAGCAGCCAACCTAGCGGTGATCCCTACGAGCAGTACTTC | CASSQPSGDPYEQYF
- | TRBJ2-4 | TRBV5-1 | TRBD1 | 18 | TGCGCCAGCAGCTTGGCGCCCCCGGGACAGGGGGGCAAAAACATTCAGTACTTC | CASSLAPPGQGGKNIQYF
- | TRBJ2-2 | TRBV9 | TRBD1 | 17 | TGTGCCAGCAGCACTCCAACAGGGGCGCCGAACACCGGGGAGCTGTTTTTT | CASSTPTGAPNTGELFF
- | TRBJ1-1 | TRBV29-1 | - | 11 | TGCAGCGTTCCCAGACAGGCTGAAGCTTTCTTT | CSVPRQAEAFF
- | TRBJ2-5 | TRBV4-1 | TRBD2 | 17 | TGCGCCAGCAGCTGCCAGACTAGCGACCATAATCAAGAGACCCAGTACTTC | CASSCQTSDHNQETQYF